Presented here are 3 T cell receptor beta chains from one specimen sequenced in a study of T cell repertoires in cytomegalovirus infection (dated by TCRdb to the late 2010s). These receptors have no identified antigens. The data were produced on an Illumina HiSeq 1500. TCRdb reworked the public reads: Q25 trimming with fastp, MiXCR clone assembly, productive beta chains retained. For every CDR3 protein sequence, its rows merge into one entry that carries the most common genes and DNA. The sample table records 250,000 to 400,000 distinct CDR3 sequences; about 25% of these occur just once. The top ten constitute more than 10% of the sample. The treatment or condition label for this specimen denotes: in vitro stimulation with specific CMV peptide epitopes to enrich CMV-specific T cells. The sequenced sample was cultured PBMCs, obtained from culture after CMV antigen stimulation. The receptor source for this set is a human donor in good health (CMV status not recorded). Some clones in this sample may be carry-over from other donors' samples.

This clonotype was recorded a few times. The rearrangement links TRBV4-3 to TRBJ2-5; 7 positions match TRBD2. This CDR3 is 12 amino acids long. Germline CDR1 and CDR2: LGHNA and YSLEER. Unmatched junction bases numbered 2, after V lost 8 bases and J lost 2 bases. The CDR3 loop is CASSGGQETQYF. CDR3 in DNA: TGCGCCAGCTCGGGGGGTCAAGAGACCCAGTACTTC.

The chain combines TRBV2 with TRBJ1-6; tentatively, D is TRBD1 (6 bases). Trimming cost V 5 bases and J 11 bases, with 16 bases left between them. CDR3 length: 14 residues. Looked up from germline, CDR1 is SNHLY and CDR2 is FYNNEI. CDR3 in amino acids: CASSSPGVRAPLHF. In nucleotides, the CDR3 is TGTGCCAGCAGTTCTCCAGGGGTTCGGGCACCCCTCCACTTT.

This clonotype was seen only a few times. The CDR3 loop is CASSLQGSGVTDTQYF. CDR3 bases: TGTGCCAGCAGTTTACAGGGTAGCGGGGTCACAGATACGCAGTATTTT. This chain joins TRBV28 and TRBJ2-3; 8 nucleotides line up with TRBD2. J was trimmed by 2 bases and V by 2 bases; bases with no gene match: 6. In germline, CDR1 is MDHEN, CDR2 SYDVKM. The CDR3 loop spans 16 amino acids.